This is a list of T cell receptor beta chains from one sample in a study of Ad26.COV2.S vaccination and SARS-CoV-2 variants. Measured with immunoSEQ multiplex PCR; TCRdb has only the in-frame clones, and not every one. Of 450,000 to 550,000 clones detected, about 88% appear once; the ten largest clones hold over 1.5%. The sequencing used peripheral blood, collected in a trial of Ad26.COV2.S vaccine versus placebo. Receptors originate from a person between 18 and 65 years old who received the Ad26.COV2.S COVID-19 vaccine or a placebo. Each CDR3 is given with its conserved first and last residue. A D gene is named only where the DNA matches it firmly. The size field is filled for only some rows; it gives once, few, many or a size class.

v_call: TRBV3-1/TRBV3-2
clone_size: .
d_call: .
cdr3_aa: CASSQGTRYEQYF

v_call: TRBV4-3
clone_size: .
d_call: TRBD1
cdr3_aa: CASSQETGGFGNTIYF

v_call: TRBV11-3
clone_size: .
d_call: .
cdr3_aa: CASSPAGTSNNEQFF

v_call: TRBV5-1
clone_size: .
d_call: .
cdr3_aa: CASSSVGPPKQETQYF

v_call: TRBV11-2
clone_size: .
d_call: .
cdr3_aa: CASSLFSETEAFF

v_call: TRBV9
clone_size: .
d_call: TRBD2
cdr3_aa: CASSVGIREGRGEQYF

v_call: TRBV28
clone_size: once
d_call: .
cdr3_aa: CASSVVGEQYF

v_call: TRBV27
clone_size: .
d_call: .
cdr3_aa: CASSLADSPYEQYF

v_call: TRBV7-9
clone_size: .
d_call: .
cdr3_aa: CASSLGSLQGRYGYTF

v_call: TRBV6-6
clone_size: .
d_call: TRBD1
cdr3_aa: CASSYSTGDTEAFF

v_call: TRBV5-1
clone_size: .
d_call: .
cdr3_aa: CASSLGVRVYEQYF

v_call: TRBV6-5
clone_size: .
d_call: .
cdr3_aa: CASSYGYIRGTEAFF

v_call: TRBV27
clone_size: .
d_call: .
cdr3_aa: CASRPAPGHSYEQYF

v_call: TRBV9
clone_size: .
d_call: .
cdr3_aa: CASSVFSTDTQYF

v_call: TRBV5-4
clone_size: .
d_call: TRBD2
cdr3_aa: CASSLDLAGGTQYF

v_call: TRBV4-3
clone_size: .
d_call: TRBD1
cdr3_aa: CASSQGTGTNQPQHF

v_call: TRBV9
clone_size: .
d_call: .
cdr3_aa: CASSVRGTDTQYF

v_call: TRBV2
clone_size: once
d_call: TRBD2
cdr3_aa: CAGTKGRGTDTQYF

v_call: TRBV6-2/TRBV6-3
clone_size: once
d_call: .
cdr3_aa: CASSYWEDTGELFF

v_call: TRBV7-9
clone_size: .
d_call: .
cdr3_aa: CASSLRSGSETQYF

v_call: TRBV4-1
clone_size: .
d_call: .
cdr3_aa: CASSQAQSAYNSPLHF

v_call: TRBV11-2
clone_size: once
d_call: TRBD1
cdr3_aa: CASSSNRRQGMGYTF

v_call: TRBV3-1/TRBV3-2
clone_size: .
d_call: .
cdr3_aa: CASSQTDLVPKNIQYF

v_call: TRBV30
clone_size: .
d_call: .
cdr3_aa: CAWNLDWGTRRNTEAFF

v_call: TRBV19
clone_size: once
d_call: .
cdr3_aa: CASSNWDPVEKLFF

v_call: TRBV5-8
clone_size: .
d_call: .
cdr3_aa: CASSRTTRRFETQYF

v_call: TRBV3-1/TRBV3-2
clone_size: once
d_call: .
cdr3_aa: CASSQEGAEVYF

v_call: TRBV6-5
clone_size: many
d_call: TRBD1
cdr3_aa: CASSYSGQGSNYGYTF

v_call: TRBV6-2/TRBV6-3
clone_size: .
d_call: TRBD2
cdr3_aa: CASSRTSGGARNEQFF

v_call: TRBV3-1/TRBV3-2
clone_size: .
d_call: TRBD1
cdr3_aa: CASSQDRGQGRGETQYF

v_call: TRBV7-8
clone_size: .
d_call: TRBD2
cdr3_aa: CASSKTAGTTYEQYF

v_call: TRBV27
clone_size: .
d_call: .
cdr3_aa: CASSLFSGGPYEQYF

v_call: TRBV5-1
clone_size: .
d_call: TRBD1
cdr3_aa: CASSLQGPGTGFGANVLTF

v_call: TRBV24-1
clone_size: .
d_call: .
cdr3_aa: CATSNNYQETQYF

v_call: TRBV9
clone_size: .
d_call: .
cdr3_aa: CASSVGAGPMNTEAFF

v_call: TRBV2
clone_size: .
d_call: TRBD1
cdr3_aa: CASSRQGIHEKLFF

v_call: TRBV23-1
clone_size: .
d_call: .
cdr3_aa: CARGGRTYGYTF

v_call: TRBV6-2/TRBV6-3
clone_size: .
d_call: .
cdr3_aa: CASSYPQQTWTNYGYTF

v_call: TRBV6-5
clone_size: .
d_call: .
cdr3_aa: CASSSQDNQPQHF

v_call: TRBV6-1
clone_size: once
d_call: .
cdr3_aa: CASSEAPPVSSYNEQFF

v_call: TRBV11-2
clone_size: .
d_call: .
cdr3_aa: CASSLMYTRLGYTF

v_call: TRBV11-1
clone_size: .
d_call: .
cdr3_aa: CASSQGYGYTF

v_call: TRBV27
clone_size: .
d_call: .
cdr3_aa: CASTWGSGSSDEQFF

v_call: TRBV12-3/TRBV12-4
clone_size: .
d_call: .
cdr3_aa: CASRRRSYEQYF

v_call: TRBV3-1/TRBV3-2
clone_size: few
d_call: .
cdr3_aa: CASSQDGVSNQPQHF

v_call: TRBV28
clone_size: .
d_call: .
cdr3_aa: CASSPSGPTSTDTQYF

v_call: TRBV7-9
clone_size: .
d_call: TRBD1
cdr3_aa: CASSLGTGGLNSPLHF

v_call: TRBV19
clone_size: .
d_call: .
cdr3_aa: CASSIRPSYYGYTF

v_call: TRBV29-1
clone_size: .
d_call: .
cdr3_aa: CSACGLSTITDTQYF

v_call: TRBV29-1
clone_size: .
d_call: .
cdr3_aa: CSAVDTLLAKNIQYF

v_call: TRBV27
clone_size: .
d_call: .
cdr3_aa: CASSLSHIGGPQHF

v_call: TRBV11-1
clone_size: .
d_call: TRBD1
cdr3_aa: CASRAYQGDGYTF

v_call: TRBV30
clone_size: .
d_call: .
cdr3_aa: CAWSVKWGFYGYTF